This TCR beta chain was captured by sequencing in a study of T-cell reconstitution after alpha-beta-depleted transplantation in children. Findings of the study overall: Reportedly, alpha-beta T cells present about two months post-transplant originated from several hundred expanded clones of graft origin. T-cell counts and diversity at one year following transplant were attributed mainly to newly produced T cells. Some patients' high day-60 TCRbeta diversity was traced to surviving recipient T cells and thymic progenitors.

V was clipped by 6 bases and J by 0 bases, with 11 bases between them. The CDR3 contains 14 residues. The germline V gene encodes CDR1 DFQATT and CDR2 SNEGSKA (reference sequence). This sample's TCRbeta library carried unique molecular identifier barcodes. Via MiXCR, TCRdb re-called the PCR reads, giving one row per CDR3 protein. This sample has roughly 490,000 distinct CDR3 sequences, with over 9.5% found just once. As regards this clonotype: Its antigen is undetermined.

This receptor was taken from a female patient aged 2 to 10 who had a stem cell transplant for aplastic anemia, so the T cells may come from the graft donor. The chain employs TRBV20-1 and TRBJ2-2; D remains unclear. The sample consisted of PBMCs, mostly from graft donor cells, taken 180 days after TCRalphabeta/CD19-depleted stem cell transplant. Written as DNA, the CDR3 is TGCAGTGCCGGGCCCGGTTCGAACACCGGGGAGCTGTTTTTT. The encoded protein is CSAGPGSNTGELFF.